The 5 T cell receptor beta chains below come from one sample, sequenced in a study of cytomegalovirus exposure and HLA in healthy donors (dated by TCRdb to about 2017). Library preparation was by the immunoSEQ multiplex PCR assay. A mixture of 60 forward primers for TCR Vbeta segments and 13 reverse primers for TCR Jbeta segments was used in the multiplex PCR. Not all clones reach the TCRdb copy of this immuneACCESS table, which keeps in-frame sequences only. Checked studies attribute under half of the gap to unresolved V genes and leave the rest unexplained. The sample contains around 150,000 clones, nearly 70% of them found a single time. Of the sample, about 9.4% is held by the ten largest clones. The sequencing input was PBMCs. The source is a man aged 25 to 40 in good health and CMV-seropositive.

The J gene is TRBJ2-7, the V gene TRBV15; TRBD1 is a possible D gene (6 bases). Germline assignment: CDR1 LNHNV and CDR2 YYDKDF (reference sequence). CDR3 length: 17 amino acids. The V end lost 3 bases, the J end lost 3 bases, and 21 bases lay between the germline ends. The CDR3 sequence: CATSRDFSGTSNYEQYF. As DNA, the CDR3 is TGTGCCACCAGCAGGGACTTTTCCGGGACAAGTAACTACGAGCAGTACTTC.

The rearrangement links TRBV19 to TRBJ1-1, with D possibly matching TRBD1 (6 bases). This CDR3 is built from 14 residues. CDR1 LNHDA and CDR2 SQIVND come from the germline V gene (reference sequence). V lost 3 bases and J 5 bases, leaving 13 bases between the germline ends. CDR3 bases: TGTGCCAGTAGTATTCAGGGGCCAGGGACTGAAGCTTTCTTT. It codes for CASSIQGPGTEAFF.

The rearrangement joins TRBV6-6 to TRBJ2-7; 11 bases are shared with TRBD1. This CDR3 is built from 14 residues. The J segment lost 3 bases and the V segment lost 5 bases, leaving 3 bases of the junction unmatched. Germline V gene data show CDR1 as MNHNY and CDR2 as SVGAGI (reference sequence). The CDR3, as DNA: TGTGCCAGCAGTCTCGGGACAGGGGGCTACGAGCAGTACTTC. This codes for CASSLGTGGYEQYF.

Here the CDR3 DNA reads TGTGCCAGCAGCACCAGAGGGCGCAATGAGCAGTTCTTC. It translates to CASSTRGRNEQFF. V is TRBV6-5 and J is TRBJ2-1; D possibly corresponds to TRBD2 (5 bases). With 6 bases removed from V and 6 bases from J, the gap between germline ends came to 12 bases. CDR1 is MNHEY and CDR2 is SVGAGI in the germline V gene. The CDR3 extends over 13 amino acids.

This chain links TRBV9 with TRBJ2-3; D not resolved. Trimming shortened V by 1 base and J by 0 bases, and 12 bases separated the two germline ends. Germline loops: CDR1 SGDLS, CDR2 YYNGEE. The CDR3 consists of 16 residues. As DNA, the CDR3 is TGTGCCAGCAGCGTATTCAGGTCCAGTAGCACAGATACGCAGTATTTT. Translating gives CASSVFRSSSTDTQYF. Based on the CDR3 plus reference TRBV9 and TRBJ2-3, the full variable domain is DSGVTQTPKHLITATGQRVTLRCSPRSGDLSVYWYQQSLDQGLQFLIQYYNGEERAKGNILERFSAQQFPDLHSELNLSSLELGDSALYFCASSVFRSSSTDTQYFGPGTRLTVL.